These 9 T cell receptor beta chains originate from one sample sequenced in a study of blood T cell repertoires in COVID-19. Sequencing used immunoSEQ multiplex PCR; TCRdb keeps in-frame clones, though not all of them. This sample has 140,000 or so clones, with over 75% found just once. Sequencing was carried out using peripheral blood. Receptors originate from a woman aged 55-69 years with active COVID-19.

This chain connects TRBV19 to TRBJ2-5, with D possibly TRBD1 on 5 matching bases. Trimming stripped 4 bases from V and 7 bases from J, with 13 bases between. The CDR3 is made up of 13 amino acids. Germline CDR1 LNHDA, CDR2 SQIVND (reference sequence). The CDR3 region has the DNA TGTGCCAGTAGTACAGGGTCTGTGGGGACCCAGTACTTC. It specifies CASSTGSVGTQYF.

DNA for the CDR3: TGTGCCTGGAGTAGGGACAGGGGGCAATCAGATACGCAGTATTTT. It is translated as CAWSRDRGQSDTQYF. The chain employs TRBV30 and TRBJ2-3, with TRBD1 matching over 12 bases. The CDR3 covers 15 residues. Germline V CDR1 and CDR2: GTSNPN, SVGIG (reference sequence). V gave up 2 bases and J gave up 4 bases; unmatched junction bases: 4.

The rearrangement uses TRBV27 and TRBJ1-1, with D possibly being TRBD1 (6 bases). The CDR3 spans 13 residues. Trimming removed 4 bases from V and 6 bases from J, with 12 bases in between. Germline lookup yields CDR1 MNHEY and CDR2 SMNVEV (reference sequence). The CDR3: CASSSLTGAEAFF. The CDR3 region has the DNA TGTGCCAGCAGTTCCCTGACAGGAGCTGAAGCTTTCTTT.

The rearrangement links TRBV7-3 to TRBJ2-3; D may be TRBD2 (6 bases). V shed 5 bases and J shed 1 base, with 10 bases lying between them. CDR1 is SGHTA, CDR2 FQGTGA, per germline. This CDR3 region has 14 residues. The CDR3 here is CASSLGLRTDTQYF. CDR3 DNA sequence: TGTGCCAGCAGCCTGGGACTCCGCACAGATACGCAGTATTTT.

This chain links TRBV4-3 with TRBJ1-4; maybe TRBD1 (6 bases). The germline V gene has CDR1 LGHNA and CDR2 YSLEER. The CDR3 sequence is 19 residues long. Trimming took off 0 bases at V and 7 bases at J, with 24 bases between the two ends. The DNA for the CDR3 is TGCGCCAGCAGCCAAGATCTTTTGGCAGGGGCCCATCTTACTGAAAAACTGTTTTTT. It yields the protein CASSQDLLAGAHLTEKLFF.

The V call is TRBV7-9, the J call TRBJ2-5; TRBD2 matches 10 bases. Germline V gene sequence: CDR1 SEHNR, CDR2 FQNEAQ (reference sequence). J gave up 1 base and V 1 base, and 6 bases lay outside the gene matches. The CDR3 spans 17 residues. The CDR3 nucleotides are TGTGCCAGCAGCTTAGGGGGACTAGCGAGTTCCCAAGAGACCCAGTACTTC. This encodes CASSLGGLASSQETQYF.

The CDR3 DNA reads as TGTGCCAGCAGCTTGGGCCCCCGGTTAGCGATTGAATATGAGCAGTTCTTC. Translating it yields CASSLGPRLAIEYEQFF. This chain links TRBV5-8 with TRBJ2-1, with a tentative D call TRBD2 (5 bases). From germline, CDR1 is SGHTS and CDR2 YDEGEE. This CDR3 has 17 amino acids. The V gene lost 0 bases and the J gene lost 8 bases, with 21 bases spanning the gap.

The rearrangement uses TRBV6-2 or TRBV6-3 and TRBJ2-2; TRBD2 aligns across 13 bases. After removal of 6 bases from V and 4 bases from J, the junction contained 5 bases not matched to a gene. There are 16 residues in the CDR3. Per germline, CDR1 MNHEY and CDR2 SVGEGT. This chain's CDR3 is CASSSTSGRGTGELFF. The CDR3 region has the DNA TGTGCCAGCAGCTCCACTAGCGGGAGGGGCACCGGGGAGCTGTTTTTT.

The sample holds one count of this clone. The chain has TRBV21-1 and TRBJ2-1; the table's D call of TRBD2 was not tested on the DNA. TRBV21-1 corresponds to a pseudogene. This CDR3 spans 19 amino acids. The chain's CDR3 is CASSPRGVAGGPSYNEQFF. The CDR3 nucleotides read TGTGCCAGCAGCCCCCGAGGGGTAGCGGGAGGGCCCTCCTACAATGAGCAGTTCTTC.